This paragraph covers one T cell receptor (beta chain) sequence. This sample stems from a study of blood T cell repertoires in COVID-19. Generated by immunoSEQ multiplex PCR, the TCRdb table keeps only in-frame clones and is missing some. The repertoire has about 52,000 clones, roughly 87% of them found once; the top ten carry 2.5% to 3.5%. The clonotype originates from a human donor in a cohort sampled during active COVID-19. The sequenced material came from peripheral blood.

CDR3: CASSQASPTGSSYNEQFF. CDR3 DNA sequence: TGCGCCAGCAGCCAAGCTAGCCCCACGGGGAGCTCCTACAATGAGCAGTTCTTC. The chain carries TRBV4-1 and TRBJ2-1; D possibly corresponds to TRBD2 (5 bases). From germline, CDR1 is MGHRA and CDR2 YSYEKL. This CDR3 is built from 18 residues. Trimming shortened V by 1 base and J by 0 bases, and 16 bases separated the two germline ends.